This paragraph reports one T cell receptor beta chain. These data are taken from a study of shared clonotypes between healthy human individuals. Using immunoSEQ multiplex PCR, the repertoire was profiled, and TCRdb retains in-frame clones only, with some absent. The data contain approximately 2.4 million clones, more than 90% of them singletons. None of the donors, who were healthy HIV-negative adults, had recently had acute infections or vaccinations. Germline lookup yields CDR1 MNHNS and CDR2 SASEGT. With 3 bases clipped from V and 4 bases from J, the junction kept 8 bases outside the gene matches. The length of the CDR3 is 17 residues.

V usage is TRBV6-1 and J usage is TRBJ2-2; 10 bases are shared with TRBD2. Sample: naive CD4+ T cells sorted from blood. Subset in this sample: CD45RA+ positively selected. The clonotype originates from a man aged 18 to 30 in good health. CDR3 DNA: TGTGCCAGCAGTGACACATGGACTAGCGGATTCACCGGGGAGCTGTTTTTT. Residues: CASSDTWTSGFTGELFF.